The 11 T cell receptor beta chains below all came from one sample that was sequenced in a study of OX40 agonist ivuxolimab in advanced cancers. Receptor amplification or capture employed the immunoSEQ multiplex PCR assay. As stored in TCRdb, this immuneACCESS dataset retains in-frame rearrangements with V and J assigned. A fraction of the clones does not appear; measured against another copy, unresolved V genes explain less than half of the discrepancy, and the remainder lacks a known reason. In this sample the table shows 99,000 or so clones, around 94% of which occur a single time. In total, the top ten clones hold approximately 0.18% of the sample. This specimen consisted of CD4+ or CD8+ T cells sorted from blood, obtained in a trial of the OX40 agonist ivuxolimab. These receptors were taken from an adult with an advanced solid tumor such as melanoma, head and neck, liver or kidney cancer.

V and J are TRBV19 and TRBJ1-5, with D unresolved. Per the germline V gene, CDR1 is LNHDA and CDR2 is SQIVND (reference sequence). The CDR3 has 16 residues. V lost 1 base and J lost 0, with 10 bases in between. The chain's CDR3 is CASSIVSWVSNQPQHF. The DNA for the CDR3 is TGTGCCAGTAGTATAGTGTCGTGGGTTAGCAATCAGCCCCAGCATTTT.

The V and J genes are TRBV5-8 and TRBJ1-5; tentative D call: TRBD1 (6 bases). CDR1 is SGHTS, CDR2 YDEGEE, per germline. CDR3 length: 17 residues. Trimming took off 4 bases at V and 0 bases at J, with 17 bases between the two ends. The CDR3 DNA is TGTGCCAGCAGCCTCCTCCGGGACAACTATAGCAATCAGCCCCAGCATTTT. It is translated as CASSLLRDNYSNQPQHF.

This clone was seen once. J is TRBJ2-1 and V is TRBV21-1; the table gives TRBD1 as D, unverified against the DNA. TRBV21-1 is a pseudogene. The CDR3 runs to 14 residues. The chain's CDR3 is CASSRGQLDNEQFF. CDR3 in DNA: TGTGCCAGCAGCAGGGGACAACTGGACAATGAGCAGTTCTTC.

This chain uses TRBV5-3 with TRBJ1-4; tentative D call: TRBD1 (5 bases). TRBV5-3 counts as an open reading frame of uncertain function. This CDR3 comprises 16 residues. Trimming removed 4 bases at V and 4 bases at J, with 17 bases between. The CDR3 spells CARSNRGERGNEKLFF. In DNA, the CDR3 is TGTGCCAGAAGCAATAGAGGGGAACGAGGTAATGAAAAACTGTTTTTT.

J is TRBJ1-5 and V is TRBV18; no firm D call. Germline-derived CDR1 and CDR2 are KGHSH and LQKENI. V lost 8 bases and J 6 bases, leaving 20 bases between the germline ends. CDR3 length: 15 residues. DNA for the CDR3: TGTGCCAGCCTTTCGACTGGCCATGGGAGTCAGCCCCAGCATTTT. This encodes CASLSTGHGSQPQHF.

The chain has TRBV7-2 and TRBJ1-2, with TRBD1 as a possible D gene (6 bases). The length of the CDR3 is 15 residues. V lost 0 bases to trimming and J lost 8 bases, with 16 bases between them. Germline V lookup: CDR1 SGHTA, CDR2 FQGNSA. The CDR3 region is CASSLAGVQGRGYTF. DNA of the CDR3: TGTGCCAGCAGCTTAGCGGGGGTGCAGGGGAGAGGCTACACCTTC.

The genes are TRBV19 and TRBJ1-2; TRBD1 agrees at 7 bases. The CDR3 consists of 12 residues. Trimming took 5 bases from V and 4 from J; bases not matched to a gene: 1. Germline CDR1 LNHDA, CDR2 SQIVND (reference sequence). The CDR3 bases are TGTGCCAGTAGTTGGACAGGCTATGGCTACACCTTC. It codes for CASSWTGYGYTF.

The chain carries TRBV7-2 and TRBJ1-2, with no clear D. In germline, CDR1 is SGHTA, CDR2 FQGNSA. The CDR3 has 14 amino acids. Between the trimmed V and J ends, which lost 1 base and 4 bases, there was a span of 10 bases. CDR3 DNA: TGTGCCAGCAGCTTAGAGCCGGGAACCTATGGCTACACCTTC. This encodes CASSLEPGTYGYTF.

V usage is TRBV7-3 and J usage is TRBJ2-7; D gene uncertain. Trimming left V 0 bases short and J 2 bases short, with 11 bases between. CDR1 and CDR2 (germline): SGHTA, FQGTGA. This CDR3 comprises 15 residues. CDR3 coding DNA: TGTGCCAGCAGCTTAACGGGCGGCACAACCTACGAGCAGTACTTC. Amino acid sequence: CASSLTGGTTYEQYF.

This rearrangement joins TRBV6-5 to TRBJ2-5; D is unresolved. The CDR3 is made up of 14 amino acids. Germline V gene data show CDR1 as MNHEY and CDR2 as SVGAGI. V was cut by 0 bases and J by 3 bases, with 8 bases left in between. The CDR3 DNA sequence: TGTGCCAGCAGTTACTCGAACAAAAAAGAGACCCAGTACTTC. Encoded protein: CASSYSNKKETQYF.

This chain joins TRBV6-1 and TRBJ1-5; D not resolved. The CDR3 covers 13 residues. Germline lookup yields CDR1 MNHNS and CDR2 SASEGT. CDR3 loop: CANGPRGNQPQHF. The CDR3, as DNA: TGTGCGAATGGACCTCGGGGCAATCAGCCCCAGCATTTT.